The 24 T cell receptor beta chains given below trace back to one sample, sequenced in a study of T cells in Graves' hyperthyroidism and ophthalmopathy. The CDR3 regions of TCR beta were amplified from RNA transcripts. RT-PCR in the first round (using the HTBI primer set) targeted the TCR CDR3. One entry per CDR3 protein results from TCRdb running MiXCR on the multiplex PCR reads. The sample has some 650,000 distinct CDR3 sequences, about 16% seen once. The material sequenced was blood. These receptors all come from a woman between 35 and 50 years old with Graves' ophthalmopathy.

This clonotype was seen many times. The V call is TRBV2, the J call TRBJ2-2; D uncertain. Germline lookup yields CDR1 SNHLY and CDR2 FYNNEI. The CDR3 totals 13 residues. V was cut by 5 bases and J by 8 bases, with 12 bases left in between. The CDR3 loop reads CASSFISGGELFF. In DNA form, the CDR3 reads TGTGCCAGCAGTTTTATCTCTGGGGGGGAGCTGTTTTTT.

Many counts were recorded for this clonotype. The rearrangement joins TRBV28 to TRBJ2-5, with 12 bases that match TRBD2. This CDR3 has 15 amino acids. The germline V gene encodes CDR1 MDHEN and CDR2 SYDVKM. After removal of 6 bases from V and 4 bases from J, the junction contained 6 bases not matched to a gene. CDR3 region: CASRSSGRAPETQYF. The CDR3 DNA is TGTGCCAGCAGATCTAGCGGGAGGGCCCCAGAGACCCAGTACTTC. Variable domain in full (rest from reference TRBV28 and TRBJ2-5): DVKVTQSSRYLVKRTGEKVFLECVQDMDHENMFWYRQDPGLGLRLIYFSYDVKMKEKGDIPEGYSVSREKKERFSLILESASTNQTSMYLCASRSSGRAPETQYFGPGTRLLVL.

The table lists this clonotype with many counts. The chain carries TRBV7-9 and TRBJ2-3; 10 bases map to TRBD2. The CDR3 length is 14 residues. With 1 base clipped from V and 5 bases from J, the junction kept 0 bases outside the gene matches. Germline V gives CDR1 SEHNR, CDR2 FQNEAQ (reference sequence). DNA for the CDR3: TGTGCCAGCAGCTTAGGACTAGCGGGAGATACGCAGTATTTT. It yields the protein CASSLGLAGDTQYF.

In this sample, this clonotype turned up many times. V and J are TRBV11-2 and TRBJ2-5; 9 positions agree with TRBD2. The CDR3 extends over 16 amino acids. Trimming removed 5 bases from V and 5 bases from J; junction bases left unmatched: 12. CDR1 is SGHAT and CDR2 is FQNNGV in the germline V gene. The CDR3 nucleotides are TGTGCCAGCAGCCCTCATGGGGCGGGAGGGCCGGAGACCCAGTACTTC. It specifies CASSPHGAGGPETQYF.

This clonotype has just a few counts. This rearrangement joins TRBV7-9 to TRBJ2-1, with D perhaps matching TRBD1 or TRBD2 (6 bases each). V shed 1 base and J shed 4 bases, with 20 bases lying between them. The CDR3 is made up of 18 amino acids. Germline V gives CDR1 SEHNR, CDR2 FQNEAQ (reference sequence). In nucleotides, the CDR3 is TGTGCCAGCAGCTTAGAGGGGGGCCCAGACAGGAATTACAATGAGCAGTTCTTC. Translated, it gives CASSLEGGPDRNYNEQFF.

This clonotype was seen at least ten times. This chain links TRBV20-1 with TRBJ2-1, with 8 nucleotides matching TRBD1. V shed 2 bases and J 11 bases; nucleotides not matched to a gene: 14. Germline CDR1 is DFQATT and CDR2 is SNEGSKA (reference sequence). CDR3 length: 15 amino acids. The CDR3 bases are TGCAGTGCTAGAACCTCGACAGGGGCCCTCGGGAAGCAGTTCTTC. Residues: CSARTSTGALGKQFF.

The CDR3 is CASSVGSDQPQHF. DNA of the CDR3: TGTGCCAGTAGTGTGGGATCTGATCAGCCCCAGCATTTT. The J gene is TRBJ1-5, the V gene TRBV19; the D is unclear. From germline, CDR1 is LNHDA and CDR2 SQIVND (reference sequence). The length of the CDR3 is 13 residues. The V end lost 5 bases, the J end lost 5 bases, and 10 bases lay between the germline ends.

This clonotype was found many times. The chain uses TRBV5-6 and TRBJ1-1, with TRBD1 as a possible D gene (6 bases). The germline gives CDR1 SGHDT, CDR2 YYEEEE. This CDR3 has 14 residues. V was shortened by 2 bases and J by 4 bases, with 12 bases between the two germline ends. The CDR3 DNA reads TGTGCCAGCAGCTTCATACAGGGAGCCACTGAAGCTTTCTTT. It is translated as CASSFIQGATEAFF.

There are many counts of this clonotype. The chain joins TRBV12-3 or TRBV12-4 to TRBJ2-1; maybe TRBD1 (6 bases). Trimming stripped 2 bases from V and 0 bases from J, with 17 bases between. This CDR3 is 18 amino acids long. CDR3 nucleotides: TGTGCCAGCAGTTTATCCCAGGGGATCTCGAGCTCCTACAATGAGCAGTTCTTC. Translation: CASSLSQGISSSYNEQFF.

The rearrangement links TRBV29-1 to TRBJ2-3, with D hard to call. The germline V and J ends were trimmed by 2 bases and 2 bases, with 11 bases remaining between them. CDR1 is SQVTM and CDR2 is ANQGSEA in the germline V gene. The CDR3 is 14 amino acids. The CDR3 DNA reads as TGCAGCGTTGAAAACTCATTTAACACAGATACGCAGTATTTT. Translation gives CSVENSFNTDTQYF.

The chain combines TRBV6-1 with TRBJ2-2, with D maybe TRBD1 (5 bases). V lost 6 bases and J 3 bases, leaving 11 bases between the germline ends. The CDR3 consists of 14 residues. Germline CDR1 reads MNHNS; CDR2 reads SASEGT. CDR3 bases: TGTGCCAGCAGGGGCTCAGGGTACACCGGGGAGCTGTTTTTT. This gives the protein CASRGSGYTGELFF.

This clonotype was counted only a few times. V is TRBV5-1 and J is TRBJ2-5, with D possibly being TRBD2 (6 bases). CDR1 and CDR2 from the germline V gene are SGHRS and YFSETQ. The CDR3 has 16 amino acids. Trimming removed 0 bases at V and 7 bases at J, with 19 bases between. Here the CDR3 reads CASSLAGTLSTGTQYF. The CDR3 region has the DNA TGCGCCAGCAGCTTGGCCGGGACTCTCAGCACAGGGACCCAGTACTTC.

This clonotype has more than one count but fewer than ten. It may be a read error: a sequence one base away is much more abundant. The chain links TRBV30 to TRBJ1-1; the D is unclear. The V gene's germline CDR1 is GTSNPN and CDR2 SVGIG (reference sequence). V gave up 1 base and J gave up 10 bases, with 10 bases separating them. This CDR3 has 11 residues. The CDR3 bases are TGTGCCTGGAGTGGGGGTGAAGGAGCTTTCTTT. Amino acid sequence: CAWSGGEGAFF.

This clonotype was detected many times. The genes are TRBV3-1 and TRBJ1-1; TRBD1 matches 7 bases. V trimming: 4 bases; J trimming: 1 base; junction bases outside the gene matches: 3. Germline assignment: CDR1 LGHDT and CDR2 YNNKEL (reference sequence). The CDR3 has 14 residues. This chain's CDR3 is CASSRQGQNTEAFF. DNA for the CDR3: TGTGCCAGCAGCCGACAGGGACAGAACACTGAAGCTTTCTTT.

The count of this clonotype is one. The chain employs TRBV19 and TRBJ2-7; the D is unclear. The V gene lost 3 bases and the J gene lost 3 bases, with 15 bases spanning the gap. This CDR3 spans 15 amino acids. Per the germline V gene, CDR1 is LNHDA and CDR2 is SQIVND (reference sequence). The CDR3 nucleotides are TGTGCCAGTAGTATTAACCCGACCGCACGCTACGAGCAGTACTTC. It codes for CASSINPTARYEQYF.

The chain has TRBV6-1 and TRBJ2-7; perhaps TRBD1 as D (6 bases). CDR1 is MNHNS, CDR2 SASEGT, per germline. Trimming took 6 bases from V and 2 from J, leaving 14 bases between them. There are 14 residues in the CDR3. As DNA, the CDR3 is TGTGCCAGCAGGTCCGGGACACTTCCCTACGAGCAGTACTTC. Translated: CASRSGTLPYEQYF.

This clonotype was counted between two and nine times. The V gene is TRBV7-3, the J gene TRBJ2-3; 10 bases agree with TRBD2. V lost 11 bases to trimming and J lost 5 bases; unmatched junction nucleotides: 16. The CDR3 is made up of 16 amino acids. Germline V gene sequence: CDR1 SGHTA, CDR2 FQGTGA. The CDR3 loop reads CAGAWSGRAGGDTQYF. In DNA, the CDR3 is TGTGCCGGCGCTTGGAGCGGGAGGGCGGGGGGAGATACGCAGTATTTT.

This clonotype turned up a few times. The chain links TRBV28 to TRBJ2-5; D ambiguous. The germline V gene encodes CDR1 MDHEN and CDR2 SYDVKM. This CDR3 contains 12 residues. V shed 8 bases and J shed 7 bases, with 14 bases lying between them. The CDR3 region is CASGPTLGTQYF. The CDR3 region has the DNA TGTGCCAGCGGACCCACTCTGGGGACCCAGTACTTC.

About this clonotype: A read error is likely, as this CDR3 ends without the conserved phenylalanine or tryptophan. The chain carries TRBV5-1 and TRBJ2-7; D tentatively fits TRBD1 or TRBD2 (5 bases each). The V gene lost 4 bases and the J gene lost 3 bases, with 8 bases spanning the gap. This CDR3 has 12 amino acids. In germline, CDR1 is SGHRS, CDR2 YFSETQ. The CDR3 sequence: CASSRDGYEQYL. The CDR3 DNA follows: TGCGCCAGCAGCAGGGACGGCTACGAGCAGTACCTC.

CDR3 sequence: CASSLLGPGDIQYF. The DNA of the CDR3 is TGCGCCAGCAGCCTCCTCGGGCCGGGCGACATTCAGTACTTC. The chain recombines TRBV4-1 with TRBJ2-4; D unclear. The CDR3 loop spans 14 amino acids. CDR1 is MGHRA, CDR2 YSYEKL, per germline. Trimming took 4 bases from V and 8 from J, leaving 15 bases between them.

This clonotype has a count of ten or more. The chain carries TRBV20-1 and TRBJ2-7; TRBD1 might be the D (5 bases). CDR1 DFQATT and CDR2 SNEGSKA come from the germline V gene (reference sequence). The CDR3 totals 14 residues. With 1 base removed from V and 7 bases from J, the gap between germline ends came to 17 bases. The CDR3, as DNA: TGCAGTGCTAGAGCCCCTCTAGGGGTTGGTGAGCAGTACTTC. Protein product: CSARAPLGVGEQYF.

There are many counts of this clonotype. J is TRBJ2-3 and V is TRBV7-2; 7 nucleotides align to TRBD2. CDR3 size: 17 residues. The V and J ends lost 0 bases and 5 bases, in that order; junction bases with no gene match: 11. CDR1 and CDR2 (germline): SGHTA, FQGNSA. CDR3 in amino acids: CASSLAWASGPEDTQYF. The CDR3 nucleotides are TGTGCCAGCAGCTTAGCGTGGGCTAGCGGTCCGGAAGATACGCAGTATTTT.

Points on this clonotype: This clone may be a read error of a much larger clone one base away. The J gene is TRBJ1-4, the V gene TRBV5-4; no reliable D call. Germline V gene lookup returns CDR1 SGHNT and CDR2 YYREEE (reference sequence). The CDR3 covers 16 residues. This chain's CDR3 is CANSLSFGGPNEKLFF. In DNA form, the CDR3 reads TGTGCCAACAGCTTGTCGTTCGGCGGACCTAATGAAAAGCTGTTTTTT.

The CDR3 region has the DNA TGTGCCAGCAGCTCTGGACACAACTCTGGGGCCAACGTCCTGACTTTC. Translated: CASSSGHNSGANVLTF. V and J are TRBV7-3 and TRBJ2-6, with D perhaps matching TRBD1 (5 bases). Germline-derived CDR1 and CDR2 are SGHTA and FQGTGA. The CDR3 spans 16 residues. V lost 4 bases and J 0 bases, leaving 10 bases between the germline ends.